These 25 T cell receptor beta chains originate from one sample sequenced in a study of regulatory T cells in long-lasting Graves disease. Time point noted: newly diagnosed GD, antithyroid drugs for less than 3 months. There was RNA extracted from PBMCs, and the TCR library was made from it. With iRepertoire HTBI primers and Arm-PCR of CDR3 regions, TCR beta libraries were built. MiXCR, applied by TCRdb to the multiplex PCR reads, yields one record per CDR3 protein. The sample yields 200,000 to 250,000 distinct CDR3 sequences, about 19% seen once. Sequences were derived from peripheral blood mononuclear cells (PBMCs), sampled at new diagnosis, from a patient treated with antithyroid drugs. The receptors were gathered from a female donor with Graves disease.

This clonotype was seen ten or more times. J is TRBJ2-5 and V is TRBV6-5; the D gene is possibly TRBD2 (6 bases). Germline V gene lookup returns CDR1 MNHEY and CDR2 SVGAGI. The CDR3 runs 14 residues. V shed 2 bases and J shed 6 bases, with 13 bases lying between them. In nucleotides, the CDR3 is TGTGCCAGCAGTTACCCCGGGACTCGGCAGACCCAGTACTTC. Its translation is CASSYPGTRQTQYF.

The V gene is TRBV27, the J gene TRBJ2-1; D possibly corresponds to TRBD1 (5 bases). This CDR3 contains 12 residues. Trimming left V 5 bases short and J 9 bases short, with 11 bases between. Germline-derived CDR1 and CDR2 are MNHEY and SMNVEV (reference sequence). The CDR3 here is CASSPYQGEQFF. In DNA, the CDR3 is TGTGCCAGCAGTCCCTATCAGGGTGAGCAGTTCTTC.

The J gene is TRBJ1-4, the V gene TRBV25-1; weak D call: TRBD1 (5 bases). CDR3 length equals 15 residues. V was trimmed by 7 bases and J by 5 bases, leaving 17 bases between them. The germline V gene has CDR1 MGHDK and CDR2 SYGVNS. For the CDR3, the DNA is TGTGCCAGCACCCTGGGGGGGAGGAGAAATGAAAAACTGTTTTTT. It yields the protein CASTLGGRRNEKLFF.

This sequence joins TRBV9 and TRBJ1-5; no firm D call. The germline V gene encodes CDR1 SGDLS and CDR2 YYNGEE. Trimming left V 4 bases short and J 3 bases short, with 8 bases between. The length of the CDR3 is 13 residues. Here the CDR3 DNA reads TGTGCCAGCAGCCCGACCCCCAATCAGCCCCAGCATTTT. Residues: CASSPTPNQPQHF.

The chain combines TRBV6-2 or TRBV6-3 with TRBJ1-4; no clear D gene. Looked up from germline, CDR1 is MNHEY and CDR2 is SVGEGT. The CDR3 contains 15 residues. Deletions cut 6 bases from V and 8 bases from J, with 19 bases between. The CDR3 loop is CASSPRTLGYEKLFF. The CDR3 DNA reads TGTGCCAGCAGCCCCCGGACCCTCGGATACGAAAAACTGTTTTTT.

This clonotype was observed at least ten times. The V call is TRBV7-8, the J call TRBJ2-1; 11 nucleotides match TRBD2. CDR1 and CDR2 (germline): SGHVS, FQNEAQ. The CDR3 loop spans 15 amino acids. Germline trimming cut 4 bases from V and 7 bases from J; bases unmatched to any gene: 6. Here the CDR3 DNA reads TGTGCCAGCAGCTACGGGCCTAGCGGGAGGAATGAGCAGTTCTTC. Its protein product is CASSYGPSGRNEQFF. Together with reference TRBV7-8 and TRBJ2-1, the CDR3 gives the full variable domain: GAGVSQSPRYKVAKRGQDVALRCDPISGHVSLFWYQQALGQGPEFLTYFQNEAQLDKSGLPSDRFFAERPEGSVSTLKIQRTQQEDSAVYLCASSYGPSGRNEQFFGPGTRLTVL.

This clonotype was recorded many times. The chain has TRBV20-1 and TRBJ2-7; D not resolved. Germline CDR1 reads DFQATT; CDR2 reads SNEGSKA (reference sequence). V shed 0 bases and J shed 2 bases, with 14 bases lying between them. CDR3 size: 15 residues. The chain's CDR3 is CSARDSRNFPYEQYF. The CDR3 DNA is TGCAGTGCTAGAGATTCCAGAAACTTTCCCTACGAGCAGTACTTC.

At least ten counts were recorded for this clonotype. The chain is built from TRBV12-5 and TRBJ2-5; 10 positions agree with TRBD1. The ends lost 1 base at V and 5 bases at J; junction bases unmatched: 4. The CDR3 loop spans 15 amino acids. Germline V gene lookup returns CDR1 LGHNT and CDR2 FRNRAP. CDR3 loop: CASGLATGGGETQYF. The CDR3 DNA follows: TGTGCTAGTGGTTTGGCGACAGGGGGCGGTGAGACCCAGTACTTC.

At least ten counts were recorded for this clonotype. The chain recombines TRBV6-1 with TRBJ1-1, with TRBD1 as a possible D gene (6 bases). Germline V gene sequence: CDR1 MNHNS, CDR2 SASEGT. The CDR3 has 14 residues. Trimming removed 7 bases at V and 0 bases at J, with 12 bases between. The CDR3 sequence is CASNKDSMNTEAFF. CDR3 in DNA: TGTGCCAGCAATAAGGACAGCATGAACACTGAAGCTTTCTTT.

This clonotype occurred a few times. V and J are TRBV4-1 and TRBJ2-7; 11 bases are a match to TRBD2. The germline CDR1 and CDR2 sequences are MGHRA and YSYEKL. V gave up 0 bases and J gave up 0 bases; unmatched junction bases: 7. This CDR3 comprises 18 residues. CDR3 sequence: CASSQDLAGGPPSYEQYF. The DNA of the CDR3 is TGCGCCAGCAGCCAAGACCTAGCGGGAGGACCTCCCTCCTACGAGCAGTACTTC.

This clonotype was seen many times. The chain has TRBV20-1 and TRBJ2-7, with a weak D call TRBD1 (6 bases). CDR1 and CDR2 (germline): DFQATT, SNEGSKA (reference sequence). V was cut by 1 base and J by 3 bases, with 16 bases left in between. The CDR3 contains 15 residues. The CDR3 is CSARANGQHYYEQYF. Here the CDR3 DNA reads TGCAGTGCTAGAGCTAACGGACAGCACTACTACGAGCAGTACTTC.

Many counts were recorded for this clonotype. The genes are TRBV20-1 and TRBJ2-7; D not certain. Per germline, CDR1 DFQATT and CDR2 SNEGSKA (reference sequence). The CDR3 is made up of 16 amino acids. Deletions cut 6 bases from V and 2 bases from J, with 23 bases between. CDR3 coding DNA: TGCAGTGCGCCGAACCCCCGGGCGGCCACGCCCTACGAGCAGTACTTC. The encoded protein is CSAPNPRAATPYEQYF.

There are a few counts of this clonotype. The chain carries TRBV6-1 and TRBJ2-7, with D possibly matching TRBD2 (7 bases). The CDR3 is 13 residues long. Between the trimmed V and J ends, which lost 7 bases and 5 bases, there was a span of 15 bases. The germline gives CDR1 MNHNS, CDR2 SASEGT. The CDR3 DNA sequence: TGTGCCAGCACCAGCGGGACAACCCACGAGCAGTACTTC. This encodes CASTSGTTHEQYF.

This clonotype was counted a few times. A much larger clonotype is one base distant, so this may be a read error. The CDR3 sequence: CASSPVGTSGVPVQYF. The DNA for the CDR3 is TGTGCCAGCTCACCGGTTGGGACTAGCGGGGTCCCTGTCCAGTACTTC. The V call is TRBV18, the J call TRBJ2-5; 13 positions agree with TRBD2. This CDR3 contains 16 residues. The ends lost 3 bases at V and 10 bases at J; junction bases unmatched: 11. The germline CDR1 and CDR2 sequences are KGHSH and LQKENI.

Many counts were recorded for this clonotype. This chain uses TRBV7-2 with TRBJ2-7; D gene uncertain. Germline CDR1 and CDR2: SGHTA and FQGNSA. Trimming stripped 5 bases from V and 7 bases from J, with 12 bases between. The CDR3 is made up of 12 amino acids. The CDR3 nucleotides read TGTGCCAGCAGCGGAAACCCCACGGAGCAGTACTTC. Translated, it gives CASSGNPTEQYF.

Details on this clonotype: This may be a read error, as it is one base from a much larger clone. The DNA of the CDR3 is TGTGCCAGCGGAACAACAGGGAGCGTAACTGAAGCTTTCTTT. This translates into CASGTTGSVTEAFF. V and J are TRBV6-1 and TRBJ1-1; D may be TRBD1 (6 bases). Trimming pared 8 bases from V and 5 bases from J, leaving 18 bases between. This CDR3 is 14 amino acids long. The germline CDR1 and CDR2 sequences are MNHNS and SASEGT.

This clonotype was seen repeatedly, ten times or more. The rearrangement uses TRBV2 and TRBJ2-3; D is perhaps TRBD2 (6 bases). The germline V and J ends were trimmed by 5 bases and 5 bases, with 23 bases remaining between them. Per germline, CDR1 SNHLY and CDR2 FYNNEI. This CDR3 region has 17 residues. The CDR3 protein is CASSQGTGGVWGDTQYF. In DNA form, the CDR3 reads TGTGCCAGCAGTCAAGGGACTGGCGGCGTTTGGGGAGATACGCAGTATTTT.

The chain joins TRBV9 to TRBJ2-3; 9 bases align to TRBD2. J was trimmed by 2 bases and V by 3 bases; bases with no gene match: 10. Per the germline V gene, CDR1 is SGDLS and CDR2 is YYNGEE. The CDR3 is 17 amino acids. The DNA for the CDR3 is TGTGCCAGCAGCGCCGAGACTAGCGGAAAAAACACAGATACGCAGTATTTT. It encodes CASSAETSGKNTDTQYF.

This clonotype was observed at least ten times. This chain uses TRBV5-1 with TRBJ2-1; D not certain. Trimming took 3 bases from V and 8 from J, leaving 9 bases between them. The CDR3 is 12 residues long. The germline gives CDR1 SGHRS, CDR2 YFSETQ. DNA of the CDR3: TGCGCCAGCAGCTCCGATAGGGATGAGCAGTTCTTC. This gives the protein CASSSDRDEQFF.

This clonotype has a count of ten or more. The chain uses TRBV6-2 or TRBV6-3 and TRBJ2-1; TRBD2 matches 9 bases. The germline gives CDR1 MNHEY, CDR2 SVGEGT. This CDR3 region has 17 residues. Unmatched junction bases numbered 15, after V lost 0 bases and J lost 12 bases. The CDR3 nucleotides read TGTGCCAGCAGTTACTCGATTGGTTCCGCGGGGGGGCGGGGGCAGTTCTTC. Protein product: CASSYSIGSAGGRGQFF.

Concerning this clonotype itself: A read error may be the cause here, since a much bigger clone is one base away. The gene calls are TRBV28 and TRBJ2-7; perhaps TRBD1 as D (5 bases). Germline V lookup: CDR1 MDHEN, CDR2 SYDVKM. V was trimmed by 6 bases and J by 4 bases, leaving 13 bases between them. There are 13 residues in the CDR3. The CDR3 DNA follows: TGTGCCAGCAGAACAGGTTCTCCTTACGAGCAGTACTTC. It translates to CASRTGSPYEQYF.

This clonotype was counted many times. CDR3 amino acids: CAWSVLSLQETQYF. For the CDR3, the DNA is TGTGCCTGGAGTGTTTTGAGCCTTCAAGAGACCCAGTACTTC. V usage is TRBV30 and J usage is TRBJ2-5, with D unclear. Germline V gives CDR1 GTSNPN, CDR2 SVGIG (reference sequence). The CDR3 length is 14 residues. Trimming stripped 0 bases from V and 2 bases from J, with 10 bases between.

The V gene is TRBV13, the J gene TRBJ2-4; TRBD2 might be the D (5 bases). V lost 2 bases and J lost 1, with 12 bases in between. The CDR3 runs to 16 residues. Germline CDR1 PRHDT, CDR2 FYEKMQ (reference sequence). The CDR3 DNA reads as TGTGCCAGCAGCTTACCGGGGTTTAAGGCCAAAAACATTCAGTACTTC. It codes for CASSLPGFKAKNIQYF.

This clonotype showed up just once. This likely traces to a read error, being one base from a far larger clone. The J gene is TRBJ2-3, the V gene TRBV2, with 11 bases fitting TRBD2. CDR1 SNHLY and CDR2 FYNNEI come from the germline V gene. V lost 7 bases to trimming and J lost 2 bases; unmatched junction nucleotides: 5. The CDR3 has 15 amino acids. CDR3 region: CASNLAGGSTDTQYF. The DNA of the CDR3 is TGTGCCAGCAACCTAGCGGGGGGCTCCACAGATACGCAGTATTTT.

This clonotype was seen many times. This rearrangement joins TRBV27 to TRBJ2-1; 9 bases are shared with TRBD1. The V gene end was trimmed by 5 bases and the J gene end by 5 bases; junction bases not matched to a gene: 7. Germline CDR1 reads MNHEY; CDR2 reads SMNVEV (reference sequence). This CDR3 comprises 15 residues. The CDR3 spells CASSPGQGMNNEQFF. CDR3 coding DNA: TGTGCCAGCAGTCCGGGACAGGGAATGAACAATGAGCAGTTCTTC.